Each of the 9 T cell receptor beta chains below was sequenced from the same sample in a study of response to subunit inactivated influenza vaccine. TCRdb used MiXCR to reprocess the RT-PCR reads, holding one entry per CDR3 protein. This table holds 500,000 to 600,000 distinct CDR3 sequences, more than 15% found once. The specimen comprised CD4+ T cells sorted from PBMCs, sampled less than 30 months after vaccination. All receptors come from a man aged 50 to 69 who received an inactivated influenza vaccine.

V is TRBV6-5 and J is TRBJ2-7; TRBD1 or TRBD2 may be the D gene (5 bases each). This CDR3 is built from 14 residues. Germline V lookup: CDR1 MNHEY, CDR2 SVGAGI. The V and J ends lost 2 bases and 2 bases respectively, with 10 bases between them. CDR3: CASSYQGPTYEQYF. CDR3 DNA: TGTGCCAGCAGTTACCAGGGACCCACCTACGAGCAGTACTTC.

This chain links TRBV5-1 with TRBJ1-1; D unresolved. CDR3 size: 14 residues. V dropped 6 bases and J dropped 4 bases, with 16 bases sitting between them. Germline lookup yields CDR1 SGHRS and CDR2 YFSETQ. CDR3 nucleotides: TGCGCCAGCAACGTCGCTGGGCAGGCCACTGAAGCTTTCTTT. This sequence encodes CASNVAGQATEAFF. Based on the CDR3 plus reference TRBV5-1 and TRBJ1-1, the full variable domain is KAGVTQTPRYLIKTRGQQVTLSCSPISGHRSVSWYQQTPGQGLQFLFEYFSETQRNKGNFPGRFSGRQFSNSRSEMNVSTLELGDSALYLCASNVAGQATEAFFGQGTRLTVV.

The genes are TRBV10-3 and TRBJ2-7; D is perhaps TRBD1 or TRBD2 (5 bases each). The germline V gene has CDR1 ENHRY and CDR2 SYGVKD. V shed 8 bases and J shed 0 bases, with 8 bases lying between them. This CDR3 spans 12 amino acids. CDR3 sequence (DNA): TGTGCCATCGGGGGAATCTCCTACGAGCAGTACTTC. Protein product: CAIGGISYEQYF.

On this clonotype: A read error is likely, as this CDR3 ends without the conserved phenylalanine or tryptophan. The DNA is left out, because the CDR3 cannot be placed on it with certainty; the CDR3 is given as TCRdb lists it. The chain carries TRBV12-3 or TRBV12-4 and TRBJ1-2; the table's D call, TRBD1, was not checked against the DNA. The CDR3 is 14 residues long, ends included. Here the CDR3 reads CASSLPRPGTSMSL.

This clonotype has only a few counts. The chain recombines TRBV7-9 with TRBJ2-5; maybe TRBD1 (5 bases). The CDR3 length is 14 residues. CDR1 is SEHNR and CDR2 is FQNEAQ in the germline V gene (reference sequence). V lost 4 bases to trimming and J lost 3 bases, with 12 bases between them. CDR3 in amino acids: CASSSQGSKETQYF. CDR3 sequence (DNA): TGTGCCAGCAGCTCCCAGGGCTCAAAAGAGACCCAGTACTTC.

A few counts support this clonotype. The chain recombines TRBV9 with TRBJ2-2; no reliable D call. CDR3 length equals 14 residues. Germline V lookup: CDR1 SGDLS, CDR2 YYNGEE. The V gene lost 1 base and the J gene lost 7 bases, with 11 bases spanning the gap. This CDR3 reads CASSVRQDSGELFF. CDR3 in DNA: TGTGCCAGCAGCGTAAGGCAGGATAGCGGGGAGCTGTTTTTT.

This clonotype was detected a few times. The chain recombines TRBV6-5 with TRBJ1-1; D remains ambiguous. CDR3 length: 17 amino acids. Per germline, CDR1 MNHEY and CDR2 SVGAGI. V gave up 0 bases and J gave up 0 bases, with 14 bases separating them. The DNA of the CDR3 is TGTGCCAGCAGTTACTCGTCCGGCAGAGCTATGAACACTGAAGCTTTCTTT. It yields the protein CASSYSSGRAMNTEAFF.

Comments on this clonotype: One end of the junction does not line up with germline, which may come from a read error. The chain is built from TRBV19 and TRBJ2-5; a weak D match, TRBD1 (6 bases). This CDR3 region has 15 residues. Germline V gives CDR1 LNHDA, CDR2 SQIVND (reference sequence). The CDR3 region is CASSITGQLQETRYF. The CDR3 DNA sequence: TGTGCCAGTAGTATTACGGGACAACTCCAAGAGACCCGGTACTTC.

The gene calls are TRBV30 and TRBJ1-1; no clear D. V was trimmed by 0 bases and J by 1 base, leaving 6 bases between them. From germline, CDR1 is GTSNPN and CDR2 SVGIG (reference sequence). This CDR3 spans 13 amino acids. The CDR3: CAWSVLRNTEAFF. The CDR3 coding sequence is TGTGCCTGGAGTGTACTCAGGAACACTGAAGCTTTCTTT.